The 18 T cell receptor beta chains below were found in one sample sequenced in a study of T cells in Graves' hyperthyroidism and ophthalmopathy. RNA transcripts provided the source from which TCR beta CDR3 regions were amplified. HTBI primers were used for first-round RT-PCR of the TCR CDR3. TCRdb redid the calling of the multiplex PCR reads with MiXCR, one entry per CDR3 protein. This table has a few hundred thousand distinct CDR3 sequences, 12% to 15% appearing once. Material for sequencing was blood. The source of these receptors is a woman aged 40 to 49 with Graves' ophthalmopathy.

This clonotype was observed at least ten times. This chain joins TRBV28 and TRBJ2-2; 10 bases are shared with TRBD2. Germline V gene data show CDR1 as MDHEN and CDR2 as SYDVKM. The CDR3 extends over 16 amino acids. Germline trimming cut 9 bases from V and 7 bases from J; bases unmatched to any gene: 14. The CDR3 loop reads CASVSAASGSFGELFF. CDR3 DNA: TGTGCCAGTGTCTCGGCGGCTAGCGGGAGTTTCGGGGAGCTGTTTTTT.

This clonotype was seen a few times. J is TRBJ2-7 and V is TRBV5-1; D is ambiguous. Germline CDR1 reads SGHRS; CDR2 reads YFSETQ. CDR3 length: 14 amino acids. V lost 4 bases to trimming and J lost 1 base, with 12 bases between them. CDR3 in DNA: TGCGCCAGCAGCGAGGACGGATATTCCTACGAGCAGTACTTC. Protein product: CASSEDGYSYEQYF.

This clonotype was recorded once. The CDR3 spells CASSFRSGLAGGFPESYEQYF. CDR3 in DNA: TGTGCCAGCAGTTTTCGGTCGGGGCTAGCGGGAGGGTTCCCGGAGTCCTACGAGCAGTACTTC. The chain is built from TRBV12-3 or TRBV12-4 and TRBJ2-7; 12 positions match TRBD2. The CDR3 runs to 21 residues. V lost 3 bases, J lost 1 base, and 19 bases stayed unmatched.

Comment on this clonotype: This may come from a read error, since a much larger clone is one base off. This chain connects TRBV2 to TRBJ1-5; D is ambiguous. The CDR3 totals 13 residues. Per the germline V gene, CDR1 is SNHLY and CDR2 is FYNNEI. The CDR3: CASSSTPNQPLHF. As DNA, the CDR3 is TGTGCCAGCTCTAGCACCCCCAATCAGCCCCTGCATTTT.

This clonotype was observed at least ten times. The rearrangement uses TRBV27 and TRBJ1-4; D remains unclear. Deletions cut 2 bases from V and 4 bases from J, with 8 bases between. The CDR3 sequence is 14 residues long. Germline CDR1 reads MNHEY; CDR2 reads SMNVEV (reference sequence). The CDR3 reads CASSLRPDNEKLFF. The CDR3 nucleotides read TGTGCCAGCAGTTTACGGCCAGATAATGAAAAACTGTTTTTT.

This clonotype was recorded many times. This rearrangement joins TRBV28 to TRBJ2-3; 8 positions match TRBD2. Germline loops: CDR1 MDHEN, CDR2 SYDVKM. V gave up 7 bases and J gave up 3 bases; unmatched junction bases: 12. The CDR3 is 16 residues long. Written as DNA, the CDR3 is TGTGCCAGCACGGGGGGGAGGACGGAGACGACAGATACGCAGTATTTT. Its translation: CASTGGRTETTDTQYF. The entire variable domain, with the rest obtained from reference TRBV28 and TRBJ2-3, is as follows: DVKVTQSSRYLVKRTGEKVFLECVQDMDHENMFWYRQDPGLGLRLIYFSYDVKMKEKGDIPEGYSVSREKKERFSLILESASTNQTSMYLCASTGGRTETTDTQYFGPGTRLTVL.

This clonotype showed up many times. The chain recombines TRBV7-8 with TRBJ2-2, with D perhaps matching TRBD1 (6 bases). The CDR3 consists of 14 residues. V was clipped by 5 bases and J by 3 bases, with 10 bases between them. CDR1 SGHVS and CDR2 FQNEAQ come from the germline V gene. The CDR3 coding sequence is TGTGCCAGCAGCCTGAACAGGGACACCGGGGAGCTGTTTTTT. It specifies CASSLNRDTGELFF.

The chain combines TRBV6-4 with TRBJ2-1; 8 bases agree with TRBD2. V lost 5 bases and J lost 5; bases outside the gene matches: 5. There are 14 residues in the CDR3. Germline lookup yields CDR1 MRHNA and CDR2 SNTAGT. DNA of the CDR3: TGTGCCAGCAGTCCCCGGGAGGGCCACAATGAGCAGTTCTTC. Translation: CASSPREGHNEQFF.

CDR3 sequence reads: CASNPRTGVGDTQYF. CDR3 coding DNA: TGTGCCAGCAACCCAAGGACAGGGGTGGGAGATACGCAGTATTTT. This chain uses TRBV7-9 with TRBJ2-3, with 9 bases fitting TRBD1. There are 15 residues in the CDR3. CDR1 SEHNR and CDR2 FQNEAQ come from the germline V gene (reference sequence). V dropped 7 bases and J dropped 5; count of bases not matched to a gene: 10. Variable domain in full (rest from reference TRBV7-9 and TRBJ2-3): DTGVSQNPRHKITKRGQNVTFRCDPISEHNRLYWYRQTLGQGPEFLTYFQNEAQLEKSRLLSDRFSAERPKGSFSTLEIQRTEQGDSAMYLCASNPRTGVGDTQYFGPGTRLTVL.

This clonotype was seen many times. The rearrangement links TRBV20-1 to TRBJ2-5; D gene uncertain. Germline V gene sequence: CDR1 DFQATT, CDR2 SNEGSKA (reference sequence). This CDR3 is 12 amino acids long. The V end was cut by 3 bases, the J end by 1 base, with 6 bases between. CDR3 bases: TGCAGTGCTAGGACAACCCAAGAGACCCAGTACTTC. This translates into CSARTTQETQYF.

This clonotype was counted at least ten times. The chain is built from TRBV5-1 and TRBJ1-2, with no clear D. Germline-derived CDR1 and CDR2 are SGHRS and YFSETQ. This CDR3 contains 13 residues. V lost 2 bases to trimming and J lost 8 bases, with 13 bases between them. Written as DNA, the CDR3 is TGCGCCAGCAGCTTAGAGGTGCCGGGCGGCTACACCTTC. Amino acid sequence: CASSLEVPGGYTF. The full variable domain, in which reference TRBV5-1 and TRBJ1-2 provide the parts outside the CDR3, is KAGVTQTPRYLIKTRGQQVTLSCSPISGHRSVSWYQQTPGQGLQFLFEYFSETQRNKGNFPGRFSGRQFSNSRSEMNVSTLELGDSALYLCASSLEVPGGYTFGSGTRLTVV.

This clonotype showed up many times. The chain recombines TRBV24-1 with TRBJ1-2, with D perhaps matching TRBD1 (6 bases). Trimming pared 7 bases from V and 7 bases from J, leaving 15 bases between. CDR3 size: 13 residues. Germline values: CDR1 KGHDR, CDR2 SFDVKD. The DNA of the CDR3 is TGTGCCACCAGCCCCACGGACAGTCTTGGCTACACCTTC. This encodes CATSPTDSLGYTF.

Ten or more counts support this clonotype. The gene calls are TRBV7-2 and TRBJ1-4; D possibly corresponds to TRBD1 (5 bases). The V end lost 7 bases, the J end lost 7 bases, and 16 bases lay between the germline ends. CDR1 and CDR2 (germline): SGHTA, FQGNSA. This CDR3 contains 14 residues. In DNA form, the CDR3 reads TGTGCCAGCAACAAAGGGGAAGGAGGTGAAAAACTGTTTTTT. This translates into CASNKGEGGEKLFF. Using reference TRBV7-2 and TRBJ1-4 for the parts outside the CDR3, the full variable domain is GAGVSQSPSNKVTEKGKDVELRCDPISGHTALYWYRQSLGQGLEFLIYFQGNSAPDKSGLPSDRFSAERTGGSVSTLTIQRTQQEDSAVYLCASNKGEGGEKLFFGSGTQLSVL.

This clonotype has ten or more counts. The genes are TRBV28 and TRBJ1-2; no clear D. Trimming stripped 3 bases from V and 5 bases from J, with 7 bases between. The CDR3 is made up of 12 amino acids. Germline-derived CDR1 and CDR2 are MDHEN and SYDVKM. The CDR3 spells CASSLLPYGYTF. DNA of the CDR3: TGTGCCAGCAGTTTGCTACCATATGGCTACACCTTC.

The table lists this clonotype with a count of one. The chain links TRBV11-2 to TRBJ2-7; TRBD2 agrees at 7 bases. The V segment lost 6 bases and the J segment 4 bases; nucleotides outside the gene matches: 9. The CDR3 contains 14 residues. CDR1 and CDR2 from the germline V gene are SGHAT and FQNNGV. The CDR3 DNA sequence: TGTGCCAGCAGGGTCGGCGGGAGTACGTACGAGCAGTACTTC. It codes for CASRVGGSTYEQYF.

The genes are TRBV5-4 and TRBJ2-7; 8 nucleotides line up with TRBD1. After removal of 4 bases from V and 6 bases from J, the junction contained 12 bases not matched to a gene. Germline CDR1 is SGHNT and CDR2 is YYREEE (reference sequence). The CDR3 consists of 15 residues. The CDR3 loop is CASSRSQGAKGEQYF. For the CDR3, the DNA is TGTGCCAGCAGCCGAAGCCAGGGGGCGAAGGGCGAGCAGTACTTC.

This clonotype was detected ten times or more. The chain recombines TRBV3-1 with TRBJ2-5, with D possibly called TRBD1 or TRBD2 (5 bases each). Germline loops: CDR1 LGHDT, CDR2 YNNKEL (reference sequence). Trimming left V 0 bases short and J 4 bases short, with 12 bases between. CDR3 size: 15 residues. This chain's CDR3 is CASSQDPGTVETQYF. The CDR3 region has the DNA TGTGCCAGCAGCCAAGATCCAGGGACGGTAGAGACCCAGTACTTC.

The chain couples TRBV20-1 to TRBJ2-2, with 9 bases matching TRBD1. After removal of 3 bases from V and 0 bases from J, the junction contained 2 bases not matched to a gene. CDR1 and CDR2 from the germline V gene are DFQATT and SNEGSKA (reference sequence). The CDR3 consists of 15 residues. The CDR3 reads CSARGDRANTGELFF. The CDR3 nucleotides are TGCAGTGCTAGGGGGGACAGGGCGAACACCGGGGAGCTGTTTTTT.